This record concerns one T cell receptor (beta chain) sequence. The target antigen is unknown. The data are from a study of beta chain features in type 1 diabetes. The V segment lost 4 bases and the J segment 3 bases; nucleotides outside the gene matches: 5. This CDR3 is 14 amino acids long. Germline V gives CDR1 LNHDA, CDR2 SQIVND (reference sequence). The study, taken as a whole, reports: TCRB CDR3s from Type 1 diabetes patients were moderately but significantly shorter in all four CD4+ subsets.

Expressed TCRB transcripts were sequenced because the isolated RNA had all been reverse transcribed beforehand. Some clones are missing from TCRdb's copy, which holds only in-frame ones; the method was immunoSEQ multiplex PCR. The sample lists under 300,000 clones, roughly 13% seen once, with 0.015% to 0.02% in the top ten. This TCR came from a man in his thirties or forties with type 1 diabetes. The sample was naive CD4+ T cells from blood. The rearrangement links TRBV19 to TRBJ2-5; TRBD1 matches at 7 bases. The CDR3 sequence: CASSRDSRKETQYF. CDR3 DNA: TGTGCCAGTAGTAGGGACAGTCGCAAAGAGACCCAGTACTTC.